Presented here are 11 T cell receptor beta chains from one specimen sequenced in a study of blood T cell repertoires in COVID-19. Using immunoSEQ multiplex PCR, the repertoire was profiled, and TCRdb retains in-frame clones only, with some absent. The sample holds around 140,000 clones; about four fifths are singletons and the top ten take 1.4%. Sample: peripheral blood. The receptors originated from a man between 60 and 75 years old with acute or convalescent COVID-19.

This clone was detected only once. The chain combines TRBV29-1 with TRBJ2-7; a possible D gene is TRBD2 (6 bases). The CDR3 has 14 residues. CDR1 is SQVTM and CDR2 is ANQGSEA in the germline V gene. V was clipped by 6 bases and J by 1 base, with 16 bases between them. DNA for the CDR3: TGCAGCGTCCGGGACTCTCGGGGGTCCTACGAGCAGTACTTC. Its translation is CSVRDSRGSYEQYF.

The chain recombines TRBV5-6 with TRBJ1-1; the match to TRBD1 covers 8 bases. There are 14 residues in the CDR3. J gave up 0 bases and V 3 bases, and 1 base lay outside the gene matches. CDR1 is SGHDT, CDR2 YYEEEE, per germline. The CDR3 protein is CASSSQGVNTEAFF. The CDR3 DNA reads TGTGCCAGCAGCTCACAGGGGGTGAACACTGAAGCTTTCTTT.

The chain recombines TRBV19 with TRBJ2-3; D unclear. CDR1 LNHDA and CDR2 SQIVND come from the germline V gene (reference sequence). V lost 5 bases, J lost 6 bases, and 6 bases lay in between. CDR3 length: 11 amino acids. CDR3 amino acids: CASSYADTQYF. The DNA for the CDR3 is TGTGCCAGTAGTTACGCGGATACGCAGTATTTT.

V is TRBV10-3 and J is TRBJ1-1; D is unclear. The V end lost 5 bases, the J end lost 1 base, and 11 bases lay between the germline ends. Per the germline V gene, CDR1 is ENHRY and CDR2 is SYGVKD. The CDR3 is 14 amino acids. Here the CDR3 reads CAISPPGWNTEAFF. CDR3 sequence (DNA): TGTGCCATCAGTCCCCCAGGCTGGAACACTGAAGCTTTCTTT.

This clone was counted ten times or more. This rearrangement joins TRBV11-2 to TRBJ2-1; weak D call: TRBD2 (6 bases). The V and J ends lost 4 bases and 1 base respectively, with 20 bases between them. Germline V lookup: CDR1 SGHAT, CDR2 FQNNGV. The CDR3 extends over 18 amino acids. The CDR3 region has the DNA TGTGCCAGCAGCTCGGGACTCTACGTCACGGAGTCCTACAATGAGCAGTTCTTC. It specifies CASSSGLYVTESYNEQFF.

This clone was observed a handful of times. V is TRBV9 and J is TRBJ2-1; 7 bases line up with TRBD1. The trim removed 4 bases at V and 5 bases at J, leaving 3 bases unmatched. Per germline, CDR1 SGDLS and CDR2 YYNGEE. This CDR3 has 13 residues. CDR3 nucleotides: TGTGCCAGCAGCAGACAGGGTGACAATGAGCAGTTCTTC. This encodes CASSRQGDNEQFF.

This chain connects TRBV18 to TRBJ2-7; 10 bases line up with TRBD2. Germline assignment: CDR1 KGHSH and CDR2 LQKENI. The CDR3 is 16 amino acids. Unmatched junction bases numbered 7, after V lost 0 bases and J lost 5 bases. Here the CDR3 reads CASSPPSSGSRDEQYF. The DNA of the CDR3 is TGTGCCAGCTCACCACCGTCTAGCGGGAGTCGAGACGAGCAGTACTTC.

The genes are TRBV5-1 and TRBJ1-1; D might be TRBD1 (5 bases). The CDR3 spans 16 residues. CDR1 and CDR2 (germline): SGHRS, YFSETQ. The V and J ends lost 2 bases and 7 bases respectively, with 21 bases between them. The CDR3 nucleotides read TGCGCCAGCAGCTTAGGCCCCGGGCTGGGGCGCGGTGAAGCTTTCTTT. Translation: CASSLGPGLGRGEAFF.

The chain is built from TRBV19 and TRBJ2-2, with D perhaps matching TRBD2 (6 bases). V shed 6 bases and J shed 4 bases, with 15 bases lying between them. The CDR3 is made up of 15 amino acids. Germline loops: CDR1 LNHDA, CDR2 SQIVND (reference sequence). In nucleotides, the CDR3 is TGTGCCAGTAGGGAGGGGCAGGGAGCCACCGGGGAGCTGTTTTTT. Protein product: CASREGQGATGELFF.

The chain joins TRBV18 to TRBJ1-5, with 9 bases identical to TRBD1. The CDR3 has 16 amino acids. CDR1 and CDR2 (germline): KGHSH, LQKENI. Trimming took 2 bases from V and 3 from J; bases not matched to a gene: 5. The CDR3 here is CASSPRDRGDNQPQHF. Written as DNA, the CDR3 is TGTGCCAGCTCACCAAGAGACAGGGGGGACAATCAGCCCCAGCATTTT.

The gene calls are TRBV6-2 or TRBV6-3 and TRBJ2-7; D is perhaps TRBD2 (6 bases). V lost 2 bases and J lost 3, with 11 bases in between. The CDR3 has 14 amino acids. Germline-derived CDR1 and CDR2 are MNHEY and SVGEGT. The CDR3 here is CASSYRGLGYEQYF. The CDR3 bases are TGTGCCAGCAGTTACCGGGGACTCGGCTACGAGCAGTACTTC.